This passage covers 30 T cell receptor beta chains from one sample sequenced in a study of CD8+CD57+ T cells in acquired aplastic anemia. Both TCR beta VDJ combination and CDR3 sequence profiling were carried out. Genomic DNA was the template for this profiling. One entry per CDR3 protein, called by TCRdb with MiXCR from the reads. This table holds about 210,000 distinct CDR3 sequences, approximately 60% found once. The sequencing input was sorted CD4+, CD8+, or CD8+CD57+ T cells (not recorded which) from PBMCs. These TCRs come from a human donor in good health.

The chain employs TRBV7-9 and TRBJ2-2, with 7 nucleotides matching TRBD2. The trim removed 2 bases at V and 4 bases at J, leaving 7 bases unmatched. Germline-derived CDR1 and CDR2 are SEHNR and FQNEAQ (reference sequence). CDR3 length: 16 amino acids. The CDR3 DNA sequence: TGTGCCAGCAGCTTATTGCGTGGGAGGGCCACCGGGGAGCTGTTTTTT. Amino acids: CASSLLRGRATGELFF.

The rearrangement uses TRBV7-8 and TRBJ2-1; possibly TRBD1 for D (5 bases). V was clipped by 9 bases and J by 0 bases, with 15 bases between them. The germline V gene has CDR1 SGHVS and CDR2 FQNEAQ. The CDR3 is 15 amino acids. The CDR3 here is CASGMDTGSYNEQFF. In DNA form, the CDR3 reads TGTGCCAGTGGGATGGACACGGGCTCCTACAATGAGCAGTTCTTC.

This clonotype appeared many times. The chain carries TRBV9 and TRBJ2-3; no definite D call. This CDR3 has 12 residues. Germline CDR1 reads SGDLS; CDR2 reads YYNGEE. Trimming cost V 0 bases and J 5 bases, with 4 bases left between them. The CDR3 DNA sequence: TGTGCCAGCAGCGTAGGTGTAGATACGCAGTATTTT. Amino acids: CASSVGVDTQYF.

This clonotype showed up many times. The CDR3: CATSDSPDRYYEQYF. The CDR3 nucleotides are TGTGCCACCAGTGATTCCCCGGACAGGTACTACGAGCAGTACTTC. The chain has TRBV24-1 and TRBJ2-7; 7 nucleotides line up with TRBD1. Germline V gene lookup returns CDR1 KGHDR and CDR2 SFDVKD. V dropped 2 bases and J dropped 3; count of bases not matched to a gene: 6. The CDR3 has 15 amino acids.

V and J are TRBV27 and TRBJ1-6; D is unresolved. With 7 bases removed from V and 1 base from J, the gap between germline ends came to 11 bases. The CDR3 has 15 amino acids. Germline V gene data show CDR1 as MNHEY and CDR2 as SMNVEV (reference sequence). This chain's CDR3 is CASKAEWSYNSPLHF. The CDR3 nucleotides read TGTGCCAGCAAAGCCGAGTGGTCCTATAATTCACCCCTCCACTTT.

Many counts were recorded for this clonotype. V and J are TRBV9 and TRBJ1-1; D unresolved. Germline CDR1 and CDR2: SGDLS and YYNGEE. CDR3 size: 13 residues. Trimming removed 0 bases at V and 3 bases at J, with 6 bases between. CDR3 DNA: TGTGCCAGCAGCGTAGTTGGGTACACTGAAGCTTTCTTT. This gives the protein CASSVVGYTEAFF. The full variable domain, completed using reference TRBV9 and TRBJ1-1, is DSGVTQTPKHLITATGQRVTLRCSPRSGDLSVYWYQQSLDQGLQFLIQYYNGEERAKGNILERFSAQQFPDLHSELNLSSLELGDSALYFCASSVVGYTEAFFGQGTRLTVV.

This clonotype occurred many times. V and J are TRBV7-9 and TRBJ1-1; perhaps TRBD1 as D (5 bases). CDR3 length: 13 amino acids. V lost 4 bases, J lost 7 bases, and 13 bases lay in between. Germline lookup yields CDR1 SEHNR and CDR2 FQNEAQ (reference sequence). The DNA of the CDR3 is TGTGCCAGCAGCTCCTCTCAAGACAGTGAAGCTTTCTTT. Its translation is CASSSSQDSEAFF.

The genes are TRBV27 and TRBJ2-1; 7 positions agree with TRBD1. J lost 9 bases, V lost 10 bases, and 15 bases had no gene match. CDR1 and CDR2 from the germline V gene are MNHEY and SMNVEV (reference sequence). This CDR3 is built from 14 residues. This chain's CDR3 is CATFSGGSHREQFF. CDR3 sequence (DNA): TGTGCCACTTTTTCAGGGGGATCCCATCGTGAGCAGTTCTTC.

This clonotype was counted between two and nine times. The rearrangement uses TRBV20-1 and TRBJ1-2; D gene uncertain. The CDR3 runs to 13 residues. V dropped 5 bases and J dropped 4 bases, with 14 bases sitting between them. CDR1 is DFQATT, CDR2 SNEGSKA, per germline (reference sequence). For the CDR3, the DNA is TGCAGTGCTCCCCTTGGCGAGTCCTATGGCTACACCTTC. Translation gives CSAPLGESYGYTF.

The chain joins TRBV24-1 to TRBJ2-3, with TRBD2 matching over 9 bases. The CDR3 is 16 amino acids. With 3 bases clipped from V and 0 bases from J, the junction kept 3 bases outside the gene matches. The V gene's germline CDR1 is KGHDR and CDR2 SFDVKD. Here the CDR3 reads CATSDRLAGSTDTQYF. The CDR3 DNA sequence: TGTGCCACCAGTGATCGCCTAGCGGGGAGCACAGATACGCAGTATTTT.

J is TRBJ2-2 and V is TRBV10-3; the D gene is possibly TRBD1 (6 bases). CDR1 and CDR2 (germline): ENHRY, SYGVKD. Trimming cost V 3 bases and J 0 bases, with 8 bases left between them. CDR3 length: 15 residues. In DNA form, the CDR3 reads TGTGCCATCAGTGACAGGGGATCGAACACCGGGGAGCTGTTTTTT. This gives the protein CAISDRGSNTGELFF.

For this clonotype: One base away lies a much larger clone, so this may be a sequencing read error. The chain employs TRBV30 and TRBJ1-2; TRBD1 might be the D (5 bases). Germline V gives CDR1 GTSNPN, CDR2 SVGIG (reference sequence). Trimming shortened V by 0 bases and J by 10 bases, and 9 bases separated the two germline ends. The length of the CDR3 is 11 residues. The DNA for the CDR3 is TGTGCCTGGAGTGTACAGGCGTCCTACACCTTC. It is translated as CAWSVQASYTF.

V usage is TRBV19 and J usage is TRBJ1-2; 8 bases are shared with TRBD1. The CDR3 sequence is 12 residues long. The V and J ends lost 5 bases and 6 bases, in that order; junction bases with no gene match: 2. Per germline, CDR1 LNHDA and CDR2 SQIVND (reference sequence). CDR3 sequence: CASSETGDGYTF. The CDR3 nucleotides are TGTGCCAGTAGTGAGACAGGGGATGGCTACACCTTC.

The genes are TRBV20-1 and TRBJ2-5; 13 bases map to TRBD2. This CDR3 has 16 amino acids. The germline V gene has CDR1 DFQATT and CDR2 SNEGSKA (reference sequence). V was pared by 4 bases and J by 5 bases, with 10 bases of the junction left unmatched. The CDR3 nucleotides are TGCAGTGCTACCGGGACTAGCGGGGATAGCCGGGAGACCCAGTACTTC. Translating gives CSATGTSGDSRETQYF.

The chain has TRBV20-1 and TRBJ2-7; 7 bases agree with TRBD2. Trimming at V came to 5 bases and at J to 3 bases, leaving 7 bases not matched to a gene. The CDR3 loop spans 13 amino acids. CDR1 and CDR2 from the germline V gene are DFQATT and SNEGSKA (reference sequence). The CDR3 bases are TGCAGTGCTCAAGCGGGGAAGGGCTACGAGCAGTACTTC. As protein: CSAQAGKGYEQYF.

The V call is TRBV14, the J call TRBJ2-5; unclear D gene. Germline V gene data show CDR1 as SGHDN and CDR2 as FVKESK. V gave up 0 bases and J gave up 4 bases, with 12 bases separating them. The CDR3 is made up of 15 amino acids. The CDR3 sequence: CASSQDRARTETQYF. The DNA for the CDR3 is TGTGCCAGCAGCCAAGATCGGGCCAGAACAGAGACCCAGTACTTC. The full variable domain, with the rest looked up from reference TRBV14 and TRBJ2-5, is EAGVTQFPSHSVIEKGQTVTLRCDPISGHDNLYWYRRVMGKEIKFLLHFVKESKQDESGMPNNRFLAERTGGTYSTLKVQPAELEDSGVYFCASSQDRARTETQYFGPGTRLLVL.

This chain connects TRBV15 to TRBJ1-3; perhaps TRBD1 as D (5 bases). From germline, CDR1 is LNHNV and CDR2 YYDKDF (reference sequence). V was pared by 8 bases and J by 0 bases, with 11 bases between. The CDR3 covers 14 residues. The CDR3 nucleotides are TGTGCCACCTCGGGGGTTAGCTCTGGAAACACCATATATTTT. Its translation is CATSGVSSGNTIYF.

On this clonotype itself: A much larger clone is a single base away; this may be a read error. The chain couples TRBV10-3 to TRBJ2-7, with D perhaps matching TRBD2 (5 bases). The V and J ends lost 6 bases and 6 bases respectively, with 15 bases between them. CDR1 is ENHRY, CDR2 SYGVKD, per germline. CDR3 length: 13 residues. The CDR3 DNA reads as TGTGCCATCAGCATTTCTAGCTACCGCGAGCAGTACTTC. This sequence encodes CAISISSYREQYF.

This chain uses TRBV6-6 with TRBJ2-7; D is perhaps TRBD1 or TRBD2 (5 bases each). Germline lookup yields CDR1 MNHNY and CDR2 SVGAGI (reference sequence). Trimming removed 5 bases at V and 9 bases at J, with 11 bases between. The CDR3 consists of 11 residues. Written as DNA, the CDR3 is TGTGCCAGCAGTCGGGTTGGGGGGCAGTACTTC. This sequence encodes CASSRVGGQYF.

V and J are TRBV24-1 and TRBJ2-1; 8 positions match TRBD2. V trimming: 3 bases; J trimming: 0 bases; junction bases outside the gene matches: 6. Germline V gene lookup returns CDR1 KGHDR and CDR2 SFDVKD. The CDR3 runs 17 residues. The CDR3 DNA follows: TGTGCCACCAGTGATAAAAGCGGGAGCCGCTCCTACAATGAGCAGTTCTTC. Translating gives CATSDKSGSRSYNEQFF.

This clonotype came up many times. The rearrangement uses TRBV6-5 and TRBJ2-1, with 9 positions matching TRBD2. The CDR3 sequence is 17 residues long. The junction had 13 bases not matched to a gene; V was cut back by 0 bases and J by 10 bases. The germline V gene encodes CDR1 MNHEY and CDR2 SVGAGI. CDR3 in DNA: TGTGCCAGCAGTTACTCAGGAGCGAGTAGCGGGAGTAGCGAGCAGTTCTTC. Amino acids: CASSYSGASSGSSEQFF.

The chain carries TRBV20-1 and TRBJ2-3; TRBD2 aligns across 10 bases. The trim removed 5 bases at V and 0 bases at J, leaving 5 bases unmatched. The CDR3 runs 15 residues. Germline V gives CDR1 DFQATT, CDR2 SNEGSKA (reference sequence). CDR3 bases: TGCAGTGCTGATTGGACTAGCGGAAGCACAGATACGCAGTATTTT. It translates to CSADWTSGSTDTQYF.

J is TRBJ2-7 and V is TRBV7-2; 12 positions agree with TRBD2. CDR1 SGHTA and CDR2 FQGNSA come from the germline V gene. This CDR3 has 16 residues. J gave up 2 bases and V 1 base, and 3 bases lay outside the gene matches. The CDR3 coding sequence is TGTGCCAGCAGCTTAGAGACTAGCGGGGGTACCTACGAGCAGTACTTC. This gives the protein CASSLETSGGTYEQYF.

The rearrangement joins TRBV7-9 to TRBJ2-3; D is uncertain. Trimming removed 1 base from V and 11 bases from J, with 13 bases in between. This CDR3 has 13 residues. CDR1 SEHNR and CDR2 FQNEAQ come from the germline V gene (reference sequence). CDR3 residues: CASSLGGNNEQYF. In nucleotides, the CDR3 is TGTGCCAGCAGCTTAGGGGGAAACAATGAGCAGTATTTT.

Notes on this clonotype: One end of the junction fails to match germline, which may point to a read error. The chain carries TRBV5-1 and TRBJ1-2; no clear D. Germline V lookup: CDR1 SGHRS, CDR2 YFSETQ. The CDR3 is made up of 15 amino acids. The chain's CDR3 is CASSLFVDSNYGYTF. The CDR3 nucleotides are TGTGCCAGCAGCTTGTTTGTGGATTCTAACTATGGCTACACCTTC.

The J gene is TRBJ2-5, the V gene TRBV10-3, with 9 bases fitting TRBD1. With V trimmed by 6 bases and J by 3 bases, 8 bases remained unmatched. From germline, CDR1 is ENHRY and CDR2 SYGVKD. The CDR3 runs 15 residues. CDR3 in DNA: TGTGCCATCAGAGCGGACAGGGGAAAAGAAGAGACCCAGTACTTC. The encoded protein is CAIRADRGKEETQYF.

This clonotype has more than one count but fewer than ten. V gene TRBV10-3 combines with J gene TRBJ2-5; maybe TRBD2 (5 bases). The germline V gene has CDR1 ENHRY and CDR2 SYGVKD. CDR3 length: 15 residues. Trimming cost V 0 bases and J 2 bases, with 10 bases left between them. CDR3 nucleotides: TGTGCCATCAGTGAGTCGAGAGCGGAACAAGAGACCCAGTACTTC. This gives the protein CAISESRAEQETQYF.

As regards this clonotype: Sequence at one end of the junction differs from germline and may be a read error. This chain links TRBV10-3 with TRBJ2-3; D is unclear. Germline V gives CDR1 ENHRY, CDR2 SYGVKD. CDR3 length: 12 amino acids. The CDR3 loop reads CAISESDEKASF. CDR3 DNA sequence: TGTGCCATCAGTGAGTCGGATGAAAAGGCCTCCTTT.

This clonotype was detected ten times or more. The chain recombines TRBV24-1 with TRBJ2-2; 8 positions match TRBD2. The V and J ends lost 9 bases and 9 bases, in that order; junction bases with no gene match: 11. Germline V gives CDR1 KGHDR, CDR2 SFDVKD. The CDR3 covers 14 residues. CDR3 residues: CATAAAGDPRELFF. DNA for the CDR3: TGTGCCACCGCGGCAGCGGGAGATCCCCGGGAGCTGTTTTTT.

Note on this clonotype: A much larger clone lies a single base off, so this may be a read error. This rearrangement joins TRBV30 to TRBJ2-3, with D tentatively TRBD1 (6 bases). This CDR3 contains 15 residues. Per germline, CDR1 GTSNPN and CDR2 SVGIG (reference sequence). This CDR3 is CAWSVGTSGTDTQDF. In DNA form, the CDR3 reads TGTGCCTGGAGTGTAGGGACATCCGGCACAGATACGCAGGATTTT. Full variable domain (rest looked up from reference TRBV30 and TRBJ2-3): SQTIHQWPATLVQPVGSPLSLECTVEGTSNPNLYWYRQAAGRGLQLLFYSVGIGQISSEVPQNLSASRPQDRQFILSSKKLLLSDSGFYLCAWSVGTSGTDTQDFGPGTRLTVL.